These T cell receptor beta chains were read from a single sample in a study of T-cell reconstitution after alpha-beta-depleted transplantation in children. TCRdb re-derived calls from the PCR reads in MiXCR, one entry per CDR3 protein. The table lists some 95,000 distinct CDR3 sequences, around a quarter of them singletons. The sequencing here drew on PBMCs, taken before TCRalphabeta/CD19-depleted stem cell transplant. The receptors here all came from a boy aged 2 to 10 with acute lymphoblastic leukemia, due to receive a stem cell transplant. The CDR3 runs from the conserved cysteine through the conserved F or W. A D gene is named only where the DNA matches it firmly. Expanded clones get a size class; other rows say once, few or many, or leave the size out.

V	J	D	size	DNA	CDR3
TRBV28	TRBJ2-3	NA	many	TGTGCCAGCAGCCGGGACGGGCGCACAGATACGCAGTATTTT	CASSRDGRTDTQYF
TRBV7-2	TRBJ1-1	TRBD1	many	TGTGCCAGCAGCTTAGGGCCCACAGGGGCCACTGAAGCTTTCTTT	CASSLGPTGATEAFF
TRBV5-1	TRBJ1-1	NA	NA	TGCGCCAGCTCGATCGTTTTGGCCAGCCCTGAAGCTTTCTTT	CASSIVLASPEAFF
TRBV28	TRBJ1-5	TRBD1	NA	TGTGCCAGCGTCGGGACAGGGGAGGGTAGGGACAATCAGCCCCAGCATTTT	CASVGTGEGRDNQPQHF
TRBV16	TRBJ2-7	NA	many	TGTGCCAGCAGCCAATCCGACGCCCGAGGGGAGCAGTACTTC	CASSQSDARGEQYF
TRBV6-1	TRBJ2-3	TRBD1	NA	TGTGCCAGCACCCGGGGACAGGGACATAGCACAGATACGCAGTATTTT	CASTRGQGHSTDTQYF
TRBV12-3/TRBV12-4	TRBJ1-1	NA	NA	TGTGCCAGCAGTTTAAGGACGACCAGGCTCCTGAACACTGAAGCTTTCTTT	CASSLRTTRLLNTEAFF
TRBV20-1	TRBJ2-1	TRBD2	few	TGCAGTGCCCGGGGGACTAGCGCACTCAATGAGCAGTTCTTC	CSARGTSALNEQFF
TRBV5-1	TRBJ2-7	TRBD2	many	TGCGCCAGCAGCTCGGGACTAGCGGCTCAATACGAGCAGTACTTC	CASSSGLAAQYEQYF
TRBV30	TRBJ1-1	TRBD1	NA	TGTGCCTGGAGAAACAGGGGGAACACTGAAGCTTTCTTT	CAWRNRGNTEAFF
TRBV28	TRBJ2-1	TRBD2	few	TGTGCCAGTAGCGGGAGGACTACCTACAATGAGCAGTTCTTC	CASSGRTTYNEQFF
TRBV12-3/TRBV12-4	TRBJ1-5	NA	few	TGTGCCAGCAGTTTAGTGACGGGCAATCAGCCCCAGCATTTT	CASSLVTGNQPQHF
TRBV4-2	TRBJ2-1	NA	many	TGTGCCAGCAGCCAAGATCGATATGAGCAGTTCTTC	CASSQDRYEQFF
TRBV28	TRBJ2-1	NA	few	TGTGCCAGCAGTTCGGGGCTGGGCGACAATGAGCAGTTCTTC	CASSSGLGDNEQFF
TRBV20-1	TRBJ2-7	TRBD2	NA	TGCAGTGCTACAGGACTAGCGGAGGGTGCCGAGCAGTACTTC	CSATGLAEGAEQYF
TRBV27	TRBJ2-1	TRBD2	few	TGTGCCAGCAGTGCTGATAGCGGGCTCTCCTACAATGAGCAGTTCTTC	CASSADSGLSYNEQFF
TRBV20-1	TRBJ2-2	NA	few	TGCAGTGCTAGAGTTGGCGTTGGTGGGGAGCTGTTTTTT	CSARVGVGGELFF
TRBV20-1	TRBJ2-1	TRBD2	few	TGCAGTGCTAGAGGGGTAGCGGGGATCTACAATGAGCAGTTCTTC	CSARGVAGIYNEQFF
TRBV7-3	TRBJ2-1	TRBD2	few	TGTGCCAGCAGCATCCTACTAGCGGAGGGCTCCTACAATGAGCAGTTCTTC	CASSILLAEGSYNEQFF
TRBV12-3/TRBV12-4	TRBJ1-5	NA	few	TGTGCCAGCAGTGCCCGACCGAGCAATCAGCCCCAGCATTTT	CASSARPSNQPQHF
TRBV28	TRBJ2-2	NA	NA	TGTGCCAGCAGTTTAACTAGCAACACCGGGGAGCTGTTTTTT	CASSLTSNTGELFF
TRBV3-1	TRBJ2-1	TRBD2	many	TGTGCCAGCAGCCAAGATGGGGGACTAGCGGGATCGCTTTACAATGAGCAGTTCTTC	CASSQDGGLAGSLYNEQFF
TRBV24-1	TRBJ2-1	NA	NA	TGTGCCACCAGTGAATTGGGAACAGGTGATGAGCAGTTCTTC	CATSELGTGDEQFF
TRBV5-1	TRBJ2-2	TRBD2	NA	TGCGCCAGCAGCTTGGCACGACTAGCGACAACCGGGGAGCTGTTTTTT	CASSLARLATTGELFF
TRBV10-3	TRBJ1-5	TRBD1	NA	TGTGCCATCAGCCGACAGGGACAGTTAAAGGGGGGCAATCAGCCCCAGCATTTT	CAISRQGQLKGGNQPQHF
TRBV24-1	TRBJ2-2	NA	few	TGTGCCACCAGGGCCTCTGAGAGGGACACGAACACCGGGGAGCTGTTTTTT	CATRASERDTNTGELFF
TRBV20-1	TRBJ2-7	TRBD1	NA	TGCAGTGCTAGTAGGGACAGGGGGAGTTACGAGCAGTACTTC	CSASRDRGSYEQYF
TRBV12-3/TRBV12-4	TRBJ1-1	NA	NA	TGTGCCAGCAGTTTAGGTCGGCTTTCTGAAGCTTTCTTT	CASSLGRLSEAFF
TRBV24-1	TRBJ2-3	NA	few	TGTGCCACCAGAAGCGGACTACATGACCATGATACGCAGTATTTT	CATRSGLHDHDTQYF
TRBV20-1	TRBJ1-1	TRBD1	NA	TGCAGTGCTCCGAAACCTGACAGGGCCACTGAAGCTTTCTTT	CSAPKPDRATEAFF
TRBV5-6	TRBJ1-2	TRBD1	few	TGTGCCAGCAGCTTGCGGTCCGGGACAGGGCCTAGCTACACCTTC	CASSLRSGTGPSYTF
TRBV27	TRBJ2-1	NA	few	TGTGCCAGCAGTATCACGAGACTCTCCTACAATGAGCAGTTCTTC	CASSITRLSYNEQFF
TRBV20-1	TRBJ2-3	TRBD1	NA	TGCAGTGCTCTCCGGACAGGGACAGATACGCAGTATTTT	CSALRTGTDTQYF
TRBV7-9	TRBJ1-2	NA	NA	TGTGCCAGCAGCTTAGAGGGCAGCTACTATGGCTACACCTTC	CASSLEGSYYGYTF
TRBV5-1	TRBJ1-2	NA	NA	TGCGCCAGCAGCTTAGACCCCAGGGGAAACTATGGCTACACCTTC	CASSLDPRGNYGYTF
TRBV3-1	TRBJ2-6	NA	few	TGTGCCAGCAGCCTAAGGGACTCTGGGGCCAACGTCCTGACTTTC	CASSLRDSGANVLTF
TRBV20-1	TRBJ2-7	TRBD2	NA	TGCAGTGCAAGGACTAGCGAAGATCTATTGACCTACGAGCAGTACTTC	CSARTSEDLLTYEQYF
TRBV7-2	TRBJ2-1	TRBD2	NA	TGTGCCAGCAGCGCGACTAGCCTCTCCTACAATGAGCAGTTCTTC	CASSATSLSYNEQFF
TRBV6-5	TRBJ1-6	NA	NA	TGTGCCAGCAGTTACTCGGGTTCACCCCTCCACTTT	CASSYSGSPLHF
TRBV20-1	TRBJ2-3	TRBD1	few	TGCAGTGCCTACGGGACAGGGGGTTGGTCAGATACGCAGTATTTT	CSAYGTGGWSDTQYF
TRBV3-1	TRBJ2-5	TRBD2	few	TGTGCCAGCAGCCAAGATCATCCAGCGGGAGTGGCCCAGACCCAGTACTTC	CASSQDHPAGVAQTQYF
TRBV29-1	TRBJ2-7	TRBD1	NA	TGCAGCGCCCGACAGGGGCCAACCTACGAGCAGTACTTC	CSARQGPTYEQYF
TRBV7-2	TRBJ1-2	NA	NA	TGTGCCAGCAGCCCTAGGACCGATACTAACTATGGCTACACCTTC	CASSPRTDTNYGYTF
TRBV3-1	TRBJ2-1	NA	NA	TGTGCCGCAGGGAGGTCGGAGGCCTTTAATGAGCAGTTCTTC	CAAGRSEAFNEQFF
TRBV5-5	TRBJ1-4	TRBD1	few	TGTGCCAGCAGCTCACAACAGGGGTTCTCAAGTGAAAAACTGTTTTTT	CASSSQQGFSSEKLFF
TRBV14	TRBJ2-1	TRBD2	NA	TGTGCCAGCAGCCAGGGACTAGCGGCGGGAGGGCAGTTCTTC	CASSQGLAAGGQFF
TRBV20-1	TRBJ1-2	NA	NA	TGCAGTGCTAGAGATTCGGTATCCTATGGCTACACCTTC	CSARDSVSYGYTF
TRBV28	TRBJ1-2	NA	NA	TGTGCCAGCAGTTCATCTGGTTATGGCTACACCTTC	CASSSSGYGYTF
TRBV15	TRBJ2-2	NA	few	TGTGCCACCAGCAGAACCTTACAGGGACGCGGGGAGCTGTTTTTT	CATSRTLQGRGELFF
TRBV7-2	TRBJ2-7	TRBD2	NA	TGTGCCAGCAGCTTAGCTACGGGGGGGAGCTCCTACGAGCAGTACTTC	CASSLATGGSSYEQYF
TRBV20-1	TRBJ2-7	NA	few	TGCAGTGCTAGGGAAGCGGAGGGGCGGGGTTACGAGCAGTACTTC	CSAREAEGRGYEQYF
TRBV7-2	TRBJ2-7	TRBD2	many	TGTGCCAGCAGCTTAAGAGCGGGGCCCTCCTACGAGCAGTACTTC	CASSLRAGPSYEQYF
TRBV3-1	TRBJ1-1	NA	NA	TGTGCCAGCAGCCAAGTTCAGGGGAACACTGAAGCTTTCTTT	CASSQVQGNTEAFF